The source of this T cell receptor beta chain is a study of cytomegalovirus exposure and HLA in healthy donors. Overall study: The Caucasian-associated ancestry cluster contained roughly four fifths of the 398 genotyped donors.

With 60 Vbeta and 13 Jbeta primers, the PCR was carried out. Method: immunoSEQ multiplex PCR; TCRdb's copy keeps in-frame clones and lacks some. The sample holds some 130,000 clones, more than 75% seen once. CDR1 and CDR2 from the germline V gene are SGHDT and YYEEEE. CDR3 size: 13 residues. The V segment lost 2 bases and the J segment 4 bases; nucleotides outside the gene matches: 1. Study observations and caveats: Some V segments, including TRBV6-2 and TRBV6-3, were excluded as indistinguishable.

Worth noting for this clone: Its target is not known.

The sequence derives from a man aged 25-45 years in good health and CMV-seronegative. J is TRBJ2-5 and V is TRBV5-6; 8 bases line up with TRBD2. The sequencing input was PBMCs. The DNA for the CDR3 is TGTGCCAGCAGCTTCGGGGGGGGAGAGACCCAGTACTTC. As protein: CASSFGGGETQYF.